The 17 T cell receptor beta chains reported below all come from one sample, sequenced in a study of chemoradiotherapy in HPV16-positive cancers. Produced via immunoSEQ multiplex PCR; TCRdb's table is partial and in-frame only. The sample consists of fewer than 3,000 clones, approximately 86% of them appearing once. The starting material was tumor tissue, obtained from a patient who underwent chemoradiotherapy. The origin of the receptors is a human donor with HPV-associated anogenital cancer.

The chain uses TRBV7-3 and TRBJ2-3; D possibly uses TRBD1 or TRBD2 (5 bases each). Germline values: CDR1 SGHTA, CDR2 FQGTGA. Trimming removed 3 bases at V and 4 bases at J, with 11 bases between. The CDR3 runs 14 residues. As DNA, the CDR3 is TGTGCCAGCAGCTTGGGACGCCTTCCAGATACGCAGTATTTT. It is translated as CASSLGRLPDTQYF.

In its sample, this clone was seen a few times. The chain recombines TRBV9 with TRBJ2-7, with 9 bases lining up with TRBD2. From germline, CDR1 is SGDLS and CDR2 YYNGEE. V gave up 0 bases and J gave up 7 bases; unmatched junction bases: 5. This CDR3 is 14 amino acids long. Here the CDR3 DNA reads TGTGCCAGCAGCGTAGATAGCGGGGGCCGGGAGCAGTACTTC. Translated: CASSVDSGGREQYF.

The gene calls are TRBV29-1 and TRBJ2-7; perhaps D is TRBD1 or TRBD2 (7 bases each). Looked up from germline, CDR1 is SQVTM and CDR2 is ANQGSEA. This CDR3 spans 14 amino acids. V was shortened by 6 bases and J by 6 bases, with 21 bases between the two germline ends. The CDR3 region has the DNA TGCAGCGTAGCGAGCGGGCGCAGGGGGGGCGAGCAGTACTTC. Translated: CSVASGRRGGEQYF.

The genes are TRBV27 and TRBJ1-1, with D possibly being TRBD1 (5 bases). From germline, CDR1 is MNHEY and CDR2 SMNVEV (reference sequence). The V and J ends lost 8 bases and 5 bases respectively, with 15 bases between them. CDR3 length: 13 amino acids. The CDR3 DNA sequence: TGTGCCAGCCATGGGGCAGGGTGGACTGAAGCTTTCTTT. Protein product: CASHGAGWTEAFF.

The chain employs TRBV5-6 and TRBJ1-4, with 10 bases aligning to TRBD1. With 4 bases clipped from V and 5 bases from J, the junction kept 11 bases outside the gene matches. The length of the CDR3 is 17 residues. Germline loops: CDR1 SGHDT, CDR2 YYEEEE. The CDR3 bases are TGTGCCAGCAGCCCGGGACAGGGGAGGTCCGGAAATGAAAAACTGTTTTTT. This translates into CASSPGQGRSGNEKLFF.

The rearrangement uses TRBV5-1 and TRBJ2-1, with D possibly being TRBD1 (5 bases). CDR1 is SGHRS and CDR2 is YFSETQ in the germline V gene. The CDR3 sequence is 16 residues long. V gave up 0 bases and J gave up 6 bases, with 16 bases separating them. In nucleotides, the CDR3 is TGCGCCAGCAGCTTGGGGGGCAGCGTGGCGGTCAATGAGCAGTTCTTC. This translates into CASSLGGSVAVNEQFF.

The chain recombines TRBV18 with TRBJ2-1; possibly TRBD1 or TRBD2 for D (6 bases each). The germline V and J ends were trimmed by 4 bases and 2 bases, with 15 bases remaining between them. Germline assignment: CDR1 KGHSH and CDR2 LQKENI. This CDR3 is built from 16 residues. CDR3 sequence reads: CASSREWGATYNEQFF. The CDR3 DNA is TGTGCCAGCTCACGGGAGTGGGGGGCAACCTACAATGAGCAGTTCTTC.

The chain combines TRBV5-5 with TRBJ2-1; no reliable D call. V lost 3 bases and J 2 bases, leaving 12 bases between the germline ends. The CDR3 is 15 residues long. The germline CDR1 and CDR2 sequences are SGHKS and YYEKEE (reference sequence). CDR3 amino acids: CASSSGRLTYNEQFF. The CDR3 DNA reads as TGTGCCAGCAGCTCTGGTAGGCTTACCTACAATGAGCAGTTCTTC.

The rearrangement links TRBV5-1 to TRBJ1-5; TRBD1 might be the D (5 bases). The CDR3 covers 14 residues. Germline loops: CDR1 SGHRS, CDR2 YFSETQ. Trimming left V 0 bases short and J 4 bases short, with 8 bases between. For the CDR3, the DNA is TGCGCCAGCAGCTTGGAGGCAGGGAATCAGCCCCAGCATTTT. Translated, it gives CASSLEAGNQPQHF.

The rearrangement joins TRBV9 to TRBJ2-3, with unresolved D. V lost 0 bases to trimming and J lost 0 bases, with 8 bases between them. The CDR3 totals 15 residues. CDR1 is SGDLS, CDR2 YYNGEE, per germline. The CDR3 here is CASSVGATSTDTQYF. CDR3 DNA: TGTGCCAGCAGCGTAGGGGCCACTAGCACAGATACGCAGTATTTT.

The chain recombines TRBV19 with TRBJ2-5; 9 positions match TRBD1. The CDR3 length is 15 residues. With V trimmed by 6 bases and J by 3 bases, 8 bases remained unmatched. CDR1 LNHDA and CDR2 SQIVND come from the germline V gene (reference sequence). The DNA of the CDR3 is TGTGCCAGTAGGGAAGACAGGGGGTTTAAAGAGACCCAGTACTTC. Translated, it gives CASREDRGFKETQYF. The full variable domain, its missing parts supplied by reference TRBV19 and TRBJ2-5, is DGGITQSPKYLFRKEGQNVTLSCEQNLNHDAMYWYRQDPGQGLRLIYYSQIVNDFQKGDIAEGYSVSREKKESFPLTVTSAQKNPTAFYLCASREDRGFKETQYFGPGTRLLVL.

J is TRBJ1-1 and V is TRBV9; 11 bases are a match to TRBD1. The germline CDR1 and CDR2 sequences are SGDLS and YYNGEE. V was clipped by 0 bases and J by 1 base; unmatched bases: 5. The length of the CDR3 is 17 residues. In DNA, the CDR3 is TGTGCCAGCAGCGTAGCCCAGGACAGGGGGCCGAACACTGAAGCTTTCTTT. Translation: CASSVAQDRGPNTEAFF.

V gene TRBV9 combines with J gene TRBJ2-1; 9 bases fit TRBD2. The CDR3 has 16 amino acids. Germline CDR1 reads SGDLS; CDR2 reads YYNGEE. The V segment lost 0 bases and the J segment 12 bases; nucleotides outside the gene matches: 13. The CDR3, as DNA: TGTGCCAGCAGCGTAGGCGGTCAGCGGACTAGCGACCGGCAGTTCTTC. Encoded protein: CASSVGGQRTSDRQFF.

The chain uses TRBV7-9 and TRBJ1-5; D may be TRBD1 (6 bases). Germline V lookup: CDR1 SEHNR, CDR2 FQNEAQ (reference sequence). V gave up 7 bases and J gave up 3 bases, with 19 bases separating them. CDR3 length equals 16 residues. This CDR3 reads CASNTGREGPNQPQHF. For the CDR3, the DNA is TGTGCCAGCAATACAGGGAGGGAGGGTCCCAATCAGCCCCAGCATTTT.

The chain combines TRBV4-2 with TRBJ2-2; TRBD2 matches 12 bases. The V gene end was trimmed by 1 base and the J gene end by 1 base; junction bases not matched to a gene: 10. The germline V gene encodes CDR1 LGHNA and CDR2 YNFKEQ. The CDR3 has 20 amino acids. CDR3 region: CASSQGRPTSGGENTGELFF. CDR3 in DNA: TGTGCCAGCAGCCAAGGTAGACCGACTAGCGGGGGTGAGAACACCGGGGAGCTGTTTTTT.

This sequence joins TRBV4-3 and TRBJ1-1, with a tentative D call TRBD1 (5 bases). This CDR3 is built from 14 residues. V lost 3 bases to trimming and J lost 0 bases, with 8 bases between them. In germline, CDR1 is LGHNA, CDR2 YSLEER. The CDR3 DNA reads as TGCGCCAGCAGCCATGGGACCGTGAACACTGAAGCTTTCTTT. This translates into CASSHGTVNTEAFF.

This clone was seen only a few times. The chain has TRBV2 and TRBJ1-6; 7 bases map to TRBD1. Germline-derived CDR1 and CDR2 are SNHLY and FYNNEI. This CDR3 region has 15 residues. Trimming removed 2 bases from V and 10 bases from J; junction bases left unmatched: 8. The CDR3 loop reads CASSEWAGGGSPLHF. The CDR3 nucleotides read TGTGCCAGCAGTGAATGGGCAGGGGGAGGATCACCCCTCCACTTT.